The sequence of this T cell receptor (beta chain) was determined in a study of cytomegalovirus exposure and HLA in healthy donors. The study ran its PCR with 60 Vbeta and 13 Jbeta primers. Produced via immunoSEQ multiplex PCR; TCRdb's table is partial and in-frame only. The sample records some 170,000 clones, roughly 80% being singletons. On this clone itself: Its specificity is not known.

Study findings and constraints: Cytomegalovirus status was reportedly diagnosed by the classifier with high sensitivity and specificity.

Germline values: CDR1 SEHNR, CDR2 FQNEAQ (reference sequence). Trimming took 3 bases from V and 2 from J; bases not matched to a gene: 3. This CDR3 is built from 14 residues. The sequence derives from a man between 25 and 39 years old in good health and CMV-seronegative. J is TRBJ2-7 and V is TRBV7-9; 8 positions match TRBD1. The sample was PBMCs. The CDR3 region is CASSFAGGAYEQYF. As DNA, the CDR3 is TGTGCCAGCAGCTTTGCAGGGGGCGCCTACGAGCAGTACTTC.